The 7 T cell receptor beta chains presented below share a single source sample, sequenced in a study of blood T cell repertoires in COVID-19 (dated by TCRdb to 2020 to 2021). Library prep was done by the immunoSEQ multiplex PCR assay. TCRdb's version of the immuneACCESS table is confined to in-frame rearrangements and falls short of the full clone set. An unresolved V gene accounts for under half of the shortfall where checked; the remainder is of unknown origin. This sample comprises a few hundred thousand clones, 90% of them detected only once. The top ten constitute around 1.9% of the sample. The sequencing sample was made of peripheral blood. The source of these receptors is an older woman with COVID-19, enrolled during active disease.

The chain combines TRBV23-1 with TRBJ1-1, with a weak D call TRBD1 (5 bases). TRBV23-1 qualifies as an ORF whose function is uncertain. The CDR3 sequence is 15 residues long. Between the trimmed V and J ends, which lost 4 bases and 0 bases, there was a span of 12 bases. The CDR3 region is CASSRAGLMNTEAFF. The CDR3 coding sequence is TGCGCCAGCAGTCGCGCAGGGCTAATGAACACTGAAGCTTTCTTT.

This clone was counted once. The rearrangement links TRBV7-9 to TRBJ2-1, with 11 bases lining up with TRBD2. The CDR3 runs to 15 residues. V dropped 5 bases and J dropped 10; count of bases not matched to a gene: 10. Germline V gene lookup returns CDR1 SEHNR and CDR2 FQNEAQ (reference sequence). The CDR3 bases are TGTGCCAGCAGCCCTAGCGGGGGGTCTTTCAGGGAGCAGTTCTTC. Protein product: CASSPSGGSFREQFF.

The chain combines TRBV6-6 with TRBJ2-5, with 8 bases matching TRBD1. CDR3 length: 12 amino acids. Germline V gene data show CDR1 as MNHNY and CDR2 as SVGAGI (reference sequence). The trim removed 6 bases at V and 5 bases at J, leaving 2 bases unmatched. The CDR3 loop reads CASRTGEETQYF. The CDR3 coding sequence is TGTGCCAGCAGGACAGGGGAGGAGACCCAGTACTTC.

The sample holds a few counts of this clone. J is TRBJ2-6 and V is TRBV7-3; D is perhaps TRBD2 (5 bases). The CDR3 totals 15 residues. V dropped 2 bases and J dropped 4 bases, with 9 bases sitting between them. CDR1 is SGHTA and CDR2 is FQGTGA in the germline V gene. The CDR3 spells CASSLGGGGANVLTF. CDR3 DNA sequence: TGTGCCAGCAGCTTAGGTGGAGGAGGGGCCAACGTCCTGACTTTC.

The chain uses TRBV11-2 and TRBJ2-5; weak D call: TRBD1 (6 bases). This CDR3 region has 13 residues. Trimming took off 5 bases at V and 4 bases at J, with 11 bases between the two ends. Per germline, CDR1 SGHAT and CDR2 FQNNGV. The CDR3 here is CASSQVGAETQYF. The CDR3 DNA follows: TGTGCCAGCAGCCAAGTGGGGGCAGAGACCCAGTACTTC.

Only one count was recorded for this clone. V gene TRBV18 combines with J gene TRBJ2-3; D remains ambiguous. The CDR3 has 12 residues. Germline V gene sequence: CDR1 KGHSH, CDR2 LQKENI. The germline V and J ends were trimmed by 3 bases and 6 bases, with 7 bases remaining between them. The CDR3 spells CASSPVEDTQYF. The CDR3 nucleotides read TGTGCCAGCTCACCCGTGGAGGATACGCAGTATTTT.

This chain links TRBV9 with TRBJ1-4; 7 nucleotides align to TRBD1. CDR1 SGDLS and CDR2 YYNGEE come from the germline V gene. Trimming took 4 bases from V and 0 from J; bases not matched to a gene: 6. The CDR3 contains 16 residues. CDR3 amino acids: CASSQGQKATNEKLFF. The CDR3 DNA reads TGTGCCAGCAGCCAGGGACAGAAGGCAACTAATGAAAAACTGTTTTTT.